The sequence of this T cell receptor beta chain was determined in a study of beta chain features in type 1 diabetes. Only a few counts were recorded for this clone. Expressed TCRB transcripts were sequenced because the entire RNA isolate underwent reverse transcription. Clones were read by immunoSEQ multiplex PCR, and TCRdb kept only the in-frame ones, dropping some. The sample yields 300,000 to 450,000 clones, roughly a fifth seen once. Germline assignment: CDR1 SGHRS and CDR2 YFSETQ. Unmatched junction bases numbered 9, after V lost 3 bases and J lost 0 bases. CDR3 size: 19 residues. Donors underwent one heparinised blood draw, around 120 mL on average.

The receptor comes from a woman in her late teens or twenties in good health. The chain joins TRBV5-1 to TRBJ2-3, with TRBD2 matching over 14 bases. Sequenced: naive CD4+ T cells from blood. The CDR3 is CASSSTYGTSGGSTDTQYF. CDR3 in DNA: TGCGCCAGCAGCTCCACCTACGGGACTAGCGGGGGCAGCACAGATACGCAGTATTTT.